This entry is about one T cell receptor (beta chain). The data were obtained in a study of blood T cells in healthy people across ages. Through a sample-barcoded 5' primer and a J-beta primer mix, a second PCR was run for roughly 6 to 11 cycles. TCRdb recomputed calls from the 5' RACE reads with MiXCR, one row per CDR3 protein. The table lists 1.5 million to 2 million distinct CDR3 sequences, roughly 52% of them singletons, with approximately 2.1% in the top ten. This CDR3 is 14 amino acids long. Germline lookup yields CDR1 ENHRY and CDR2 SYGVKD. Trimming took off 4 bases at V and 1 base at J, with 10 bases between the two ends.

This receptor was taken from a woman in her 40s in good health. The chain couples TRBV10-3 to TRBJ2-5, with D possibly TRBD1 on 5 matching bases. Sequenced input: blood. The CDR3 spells CAISGAQVQETQYF. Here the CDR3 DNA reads TGTGCCATCAGTGGCGCACAGGTCCAAGAGACCCAGTACTTC.